This T cell receptor beta chain was captured by sequencing in a study of blood T cell repertoires in COVID-19. The wider study: Material from acute and convalescent COVID-19 was sourced from the United States, Italy and Spain.

Libraries were prepared by immunoSEQ multiplex PCR; TCRdb keeps only in-frame clonotypes and omits some of them. Altogether approximately 50,000 clones are present, 90% being singletons, with the ten largest covering 3.9%. The CDR3 is made up of 14 amino acids. Germline V CDR1 and CDR2: MDHEN, SYDVKM. V was clipped by 6 bases and J by 0 bases; unmatched bases: 4. The receptor was isolated from a human donor in a cohort sampled during active COVID-19. The chain links TRBV28 to TRBJ1-1; 7 nucleotides match TRBD1. Material for sequencing was peripheral blood. CDR3: CASRGQTMNTEAFF. Here the CDR3 DNA reads TGTGCCAGCAGGGGACAGACCATGAACACTGAAGCTTTCTTT.